This T cell receptor (beta chain) was recorded in a study of blood T cell repertoires in COVID-19. Clinical history as reported by participants underpinned cohort assignment. Trimming removed 0 bases at V and 5 bases at J, with 10 bases between. This CDR3 is 15 amino acids long. From germline, CDR1 is KGHSH and CDR2 LQKENI. Per the original data handling: Estimates of nucleated cell counts were drawn from the amplification of reference gene primers. This table comes from immunoSEQ multiplex PCR, and its TCRdb copy is limited to in-frame clones, with some not included. V, J and clone size are those of that table, while D and trimming were read from the DNA. The sample contains approximately 150,000 clones, about 86% of which appear only once.

This chain uses TRBV18 with TRBJ2-2; D unclear. The source material was PBMCs or T cells enriched from blood (not recorded which). The TCR originated in a man in his forties with acute COVID-19. Here the CDR3 DNA reads TGTGCCAGCTCACCACCGGCAGATCCTACCGGGGAGCTGTTTTTT. As protein: CASSPPADPTGELFF.